The next 2 T cell receptor beta chains were all read from a single sample in a study of identical twins. TCRdb analysed the 5' RACE reads with MiXCR anew, one entry per CDR3 protein. The sample comprises about 1.7 million distinct CDR3 sequences, around a third of which are singletons, and about 0.27% rests with the top ten. Sequences were obtained from cord blood. These receptors were collected from a newborn girl in good health.

There are many counts of this clonotype. The chain employs TRBV7-9 and TRBJ2-1; 9 bases are a match to TRBD1. V lost 1 base and J lost 4; bases outside the gene matches: 2. Germline CDR1 and CDR2: SEHNR and FQNEAQ (reference sequence). The CDR3 covers 15 residues. The CDR3 DNA follows: TGTGCCAGCAGCTTAGGGACAGGGGTTTACAATGAGCAGTTCTTC. The encoded protein is CASSLGTGVYNEQFF.

The J gene is TRBJ2-2, the V gene TRBV6-6, with no clear D. Germline assignment: CDR1 MNHNY and CDR2 SVGAGI (reference sequence). Trimming removed 6 bases from V and 7 bases from J, with 12 bases in between. The CDR3 sequence is 13 residues long. The CDR3 DNA reads as TGTGCCAGCAGCCTCCCTCATCGCGGGGAGCTGTTTTTT. The encoded protein is CASSLPHRGELFF.